The clone carrying this T cell receptor (beta chain) was recorded a few times. Its specificity is unknown. Germline V gene data show CDR1 as MGHRA and CDR2 as YSYEKL. This CDR3 has 14 amino acids. Trimming removed 7 bases from V and 4 bases from J, with 13 bases in between. It was considered stable Graves' hyperthyroidism when ophthalmopathy did not progress within 18 months. The data are from a study of T cells in Graves' hyperthyroidism and ophthalmopathy. Across the whole study: Peripheral blood was secured at the point of initial diagnosis, before any treatment. Findings and limits, study-wide: Blood shared most expanded thyroid clonotypes above 0.001. A model built on 13 V-J features separated ophthalmopathy from stable hyperthyroidism.

RNA transcripts served as the template for amplifying TCR beta CDR3 regions. HTBI primers were employed in a first-round RT-PCR of the TCR CDR3. TCRdb re-derived calls from the multiplex PCR reads in MiXCR, one entry per CDR3 protein. The table has more than 450,000 distinct CDR3 sequences, 14% seen once. The chain combines TRBV4-1 with TRBJ2-2, with a weak D call TRBD2 (6 bases). Material: blood. The clonotype originates from a woman aged 40 to 49 with Graves' hyperthyroidism. This CDR3 reads CASTKEGSTGELFF. In DNA form, the CDR3 reads TGCGCCAGCACCAAGGAGGGGAGCACCGGGGAGCTGTTTTTT.